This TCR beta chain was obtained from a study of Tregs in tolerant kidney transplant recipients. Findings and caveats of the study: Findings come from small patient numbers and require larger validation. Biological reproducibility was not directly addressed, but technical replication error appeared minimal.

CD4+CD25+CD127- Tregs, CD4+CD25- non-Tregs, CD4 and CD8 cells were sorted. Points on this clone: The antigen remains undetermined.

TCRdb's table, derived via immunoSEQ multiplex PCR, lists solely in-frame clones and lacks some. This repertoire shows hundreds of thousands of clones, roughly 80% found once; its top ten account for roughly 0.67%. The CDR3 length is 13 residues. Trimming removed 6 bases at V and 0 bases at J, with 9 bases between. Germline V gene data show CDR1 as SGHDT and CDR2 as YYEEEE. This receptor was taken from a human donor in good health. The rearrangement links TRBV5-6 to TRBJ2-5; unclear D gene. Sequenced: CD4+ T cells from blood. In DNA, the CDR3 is TGTGCCAGCAAGGGTGGGAACCAAGAGACCCAGTACTTC. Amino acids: CASKGGNQETQYF.